The clone carrying this TCR beta chain was recorded many times. The antigen is unknown. Coverage ceases 3 residues before the CDR3 finishes, and the germline J gene fills in the end. These data belong to a study of T cell clonality in common variable immunodeficiency. The data were produced by immunoSEQ multiplex PCR, yet TCRdb's version contains in-frame clones alone and is incomplete. This sample has about 42,000 clones, each found more than once. Study-wide points: In common variable immunodeficiency, TCR beta chains reportedly carried fewer deletions and N-nucleotide insertions.

Trimming took 4 bases from V and 7 from J; bases not matched to a gene: 5. CDR1 SNHLY and CDR2 FYNNEI come from the germline V gene. The CDR3 sequence is 15 residues long. The sample comprised peripheral blood mononuclear cells. The V call is TRBV2, the J call TRBJ2-1, with 12 bases fitting TRBD2. This receptor was obtained from a person between 18 and 70 years old in good health. The CDR3 loop reads CASSGDGLAGNEQFF. CDR3 bases read: TGTGCCAGCAGTGGAGACGGACTAGCGGGGAATGAG.